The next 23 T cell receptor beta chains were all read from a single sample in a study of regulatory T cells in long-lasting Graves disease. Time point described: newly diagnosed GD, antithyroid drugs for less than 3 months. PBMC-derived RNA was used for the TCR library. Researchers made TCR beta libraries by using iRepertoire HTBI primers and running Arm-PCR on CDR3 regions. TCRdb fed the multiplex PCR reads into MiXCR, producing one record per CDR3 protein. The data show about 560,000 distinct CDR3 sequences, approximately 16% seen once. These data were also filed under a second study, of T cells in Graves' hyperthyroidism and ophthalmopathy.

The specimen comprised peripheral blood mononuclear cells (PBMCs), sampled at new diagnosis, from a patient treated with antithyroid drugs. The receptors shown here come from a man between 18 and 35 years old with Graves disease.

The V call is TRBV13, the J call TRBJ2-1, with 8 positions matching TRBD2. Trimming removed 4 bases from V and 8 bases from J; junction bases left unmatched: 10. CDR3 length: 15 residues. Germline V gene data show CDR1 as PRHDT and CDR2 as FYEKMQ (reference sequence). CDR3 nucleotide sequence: TGTGCCAGCAGCTCCTCGGGACTAGGGGGTTATGAGCAGTTCTTC. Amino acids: CASSSSGLGGYEQFF.

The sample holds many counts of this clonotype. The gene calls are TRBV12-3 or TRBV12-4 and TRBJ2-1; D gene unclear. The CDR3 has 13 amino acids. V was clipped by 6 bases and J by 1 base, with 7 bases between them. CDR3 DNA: TGTGCCAGCAGCAGTCTATCCTACAATGAGCAGTTCTTC. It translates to CASSSLSYNEQFF.

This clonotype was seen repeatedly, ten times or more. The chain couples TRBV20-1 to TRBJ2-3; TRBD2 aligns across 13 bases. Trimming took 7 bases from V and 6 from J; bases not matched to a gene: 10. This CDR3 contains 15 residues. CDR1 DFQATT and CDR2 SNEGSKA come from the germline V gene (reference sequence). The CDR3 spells CSGHPGTSGTDTQYF. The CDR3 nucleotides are TGCAGTGGTCACCCCGGGACTAGCGGGACGGATACGCAGTATTTT.

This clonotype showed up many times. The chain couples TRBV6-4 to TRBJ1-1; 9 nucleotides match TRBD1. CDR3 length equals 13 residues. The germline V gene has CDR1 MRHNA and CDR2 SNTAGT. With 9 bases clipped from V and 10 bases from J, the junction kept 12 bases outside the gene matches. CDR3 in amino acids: CASMDRGLGRAFF. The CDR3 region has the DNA TGTGCCAGTATGGACAGGGGCCTCGGGCGAGCTTTCTTT.

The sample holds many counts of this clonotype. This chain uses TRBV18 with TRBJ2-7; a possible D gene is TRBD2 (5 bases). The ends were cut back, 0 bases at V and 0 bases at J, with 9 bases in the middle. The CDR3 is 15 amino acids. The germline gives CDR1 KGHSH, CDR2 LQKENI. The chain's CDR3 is CASSPPPGSSYEQYF. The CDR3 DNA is TGTGCCAGCTCACCACCCCCGGGGAGCTCCTACGAGCAGTACTTC.

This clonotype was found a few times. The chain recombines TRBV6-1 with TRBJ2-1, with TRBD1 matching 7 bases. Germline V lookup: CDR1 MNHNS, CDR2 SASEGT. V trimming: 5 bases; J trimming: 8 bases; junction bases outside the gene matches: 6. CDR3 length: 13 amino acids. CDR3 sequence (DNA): TGTGCCAGCAGTCCAGGGGGAAAAGATGAGCAGTTCTTC. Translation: CASSPGGKDEQFF.

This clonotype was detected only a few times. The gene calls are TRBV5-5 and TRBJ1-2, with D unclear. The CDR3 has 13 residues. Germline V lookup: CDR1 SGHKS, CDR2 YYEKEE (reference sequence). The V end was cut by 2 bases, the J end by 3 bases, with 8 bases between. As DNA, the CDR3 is TGTGCCAGCAGCTTTTCACCTGACTATGGCTACACCTTC. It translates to CASSFSPDYGYTF.

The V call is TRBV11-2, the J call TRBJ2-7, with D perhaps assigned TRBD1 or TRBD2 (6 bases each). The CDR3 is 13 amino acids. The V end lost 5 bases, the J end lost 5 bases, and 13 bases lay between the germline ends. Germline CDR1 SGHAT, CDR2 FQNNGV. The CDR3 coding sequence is TGTGCCAGCAGCCCTTCTAGGGGGGACGAGCAGTACTTC. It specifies CASSPSRGDEQYF.

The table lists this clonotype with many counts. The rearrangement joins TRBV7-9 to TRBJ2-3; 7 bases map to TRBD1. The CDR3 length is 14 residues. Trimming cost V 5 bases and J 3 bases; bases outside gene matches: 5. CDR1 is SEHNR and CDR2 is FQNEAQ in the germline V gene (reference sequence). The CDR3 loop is CASSVGTETDTQYF. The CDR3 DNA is TGTGCCAGCAGCGTAGGGACAGAGACAGATACGCAGTATTTT.

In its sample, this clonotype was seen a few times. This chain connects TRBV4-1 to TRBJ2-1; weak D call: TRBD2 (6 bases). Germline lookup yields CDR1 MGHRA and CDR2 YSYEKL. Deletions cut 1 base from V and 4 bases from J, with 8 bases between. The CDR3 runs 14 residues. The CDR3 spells CASSQASGYNEQFF. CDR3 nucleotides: TGCGCCAGCAGCCAAGCCAGCGGGTACAATGAGCAGTTCTTC.

CDR3 DNA sequence: TGCGCCAGCAGCTTGGACGGTACGAACACCGGGGAGCTGTTTTTT. The encoded protein is CASSLDGTNTGELFF. The chain links TRBV5-1 to TRBJ2-2; no firm D call. V shed 0 bases and J shed 0 bases, with 6 bases lying between them. Per germline, CDR1 SGHRS and CDR2 YFSETQ. CDR3 length: 15 amino acids.

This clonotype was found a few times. CDR3 sequence: CASSLALAYASYNEQFF. Here the CDR3 DNA reads TGCGCCAGCAGCTTGGCCTTGGCATATGCCTCCTACAATGAGCAGTTCTTC. The rearrangement links TRBV5-1 to TRBJ2-1, with D uncertain. V was shortened by 0 bases and J by 0 bases, with 13 bases between the two germline ends. This CDR3 region has 17 residues. Germline CDR1 reads SGHRS; CDR2 reads YFSETQ.

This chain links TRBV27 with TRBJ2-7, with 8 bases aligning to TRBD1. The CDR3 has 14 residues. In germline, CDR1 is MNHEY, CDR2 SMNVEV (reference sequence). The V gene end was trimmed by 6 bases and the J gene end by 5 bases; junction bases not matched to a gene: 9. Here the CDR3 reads CASSWQGAIHEQYF. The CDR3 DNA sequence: TGTGCCAGCAGCTGGCAGGGGGCGATCCACGAGCAGTACTTC.

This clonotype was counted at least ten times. The CDR3 protein is CASSLQRVMETQYF. CDR3 nucleotide sequence: TGCGCCAGCAGCTTGCAGCGGGTAATGGAGACCCAGTACTTC. The chain links TRBV5-1 to TRBJ2-5; maybe TRBD2 (6 bases). The V gene's germline CDR1 is SGHRS and CDR2 YFSETQ. V lost 1 base, J lost 5 bases, and 12 bases lay in between. The CDR3 loop spans 14 amino acids.

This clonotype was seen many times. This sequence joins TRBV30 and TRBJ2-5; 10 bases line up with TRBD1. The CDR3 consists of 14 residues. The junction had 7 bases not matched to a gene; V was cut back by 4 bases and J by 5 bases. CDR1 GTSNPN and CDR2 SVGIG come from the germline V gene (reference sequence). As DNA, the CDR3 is TGTGCCTGGACGCTGACAGGGGGCCGGGAGACCCAGTACTTC. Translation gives CAWTLTGGRETQYF.

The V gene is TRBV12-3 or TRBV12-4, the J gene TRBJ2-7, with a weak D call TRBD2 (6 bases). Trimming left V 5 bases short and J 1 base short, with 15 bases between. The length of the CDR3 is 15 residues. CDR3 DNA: TGTGCCAGCAGTCCTAGACTAGTTCTATCCTACGAGCAGTACTTC. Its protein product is CASSPRLVLSYEQYF.

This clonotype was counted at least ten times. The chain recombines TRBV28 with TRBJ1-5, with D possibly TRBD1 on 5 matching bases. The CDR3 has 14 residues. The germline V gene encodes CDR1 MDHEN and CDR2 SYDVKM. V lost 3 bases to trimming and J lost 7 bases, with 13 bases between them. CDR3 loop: CASSLSGDPQPQHF. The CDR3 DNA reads TGTGCCAGCAGTTTGTCCGGGGACCCACAGCCCCAGCATTTT.

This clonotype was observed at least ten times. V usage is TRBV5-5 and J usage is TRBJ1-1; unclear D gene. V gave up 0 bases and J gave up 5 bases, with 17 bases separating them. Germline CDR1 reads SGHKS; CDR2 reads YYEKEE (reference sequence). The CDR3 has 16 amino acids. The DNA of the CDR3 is TGTGCCAGCAGCTTGGCGGGTGACATACGGCGTACTGAAGCTTTCTTT. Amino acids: CASSLAGDIRRTEAFF.

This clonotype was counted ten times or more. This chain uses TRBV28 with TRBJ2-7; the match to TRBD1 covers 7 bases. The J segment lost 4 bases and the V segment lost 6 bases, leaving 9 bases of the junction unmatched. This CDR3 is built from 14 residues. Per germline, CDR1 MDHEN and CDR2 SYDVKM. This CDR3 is CASRSPGQNYEQYF. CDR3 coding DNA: TGTGCCAGCAGGTCCCCGGGACAGAATTACGAGCAGTACTTC.

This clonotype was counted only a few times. The CDR3 bases are TGCGCCAGCAGTGAGTCCCGGACTAGGGCCAAAAACATTCAGTACTTC. Amino acid sequence: CASSESRTRAKNIQYF. The chain has TRBV10-2 and TRBJ2-4; 7 bases fit TRBD2. CDR1 is WSHSY, CDR2 SAAADI, per germline. With V trimmed by 0 bases and J by 1 base, 3 bases remained unmatched. CDR3 length: 16 amino acids.

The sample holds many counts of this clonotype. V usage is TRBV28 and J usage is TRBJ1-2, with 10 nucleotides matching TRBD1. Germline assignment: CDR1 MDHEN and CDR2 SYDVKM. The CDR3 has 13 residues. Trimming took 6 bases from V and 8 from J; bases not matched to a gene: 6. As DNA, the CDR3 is TGTGCCAGCAGCCCCGGACAGGGGGGCGGCTACACCTTC. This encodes CASSPGQGGGYTF.

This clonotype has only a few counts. DNA for the CDR3: TGTGCCTCCGGGGCGGCGGGAGGGTCCGCAGATACGCAGTATTTT. This codes for CASGAAGGSADTQYF. The chain links TRBV30 to TRBJ2-3, with 9 nucleotides matching TRBD2. This CDR3 is 15 amino acids long. J gave up 4 bases and V 7 bases, and 12 bases lay outside the gene matches. The germline V gene has CDR1 GTSNPN and CDR2 SVGIG (reference sequence). The whole variable domain, remainder taken from reference TRBV30 and TRBJ2-3, is SQTIHQWPATLVQPVGSPLSLECTVEGTSNPNLYWYRQAAGRGLQLLFYSVGIGQISSEVPQNLSASRPQDRQFILSSKKLLLSDSGFYLCASGAAGGSADTQYFGPGTRLTVL.

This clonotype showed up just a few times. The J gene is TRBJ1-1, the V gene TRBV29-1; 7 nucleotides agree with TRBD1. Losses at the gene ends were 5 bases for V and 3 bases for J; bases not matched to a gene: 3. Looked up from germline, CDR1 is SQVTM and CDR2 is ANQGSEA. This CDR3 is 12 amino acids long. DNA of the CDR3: TGCAGCGTTTGGGGACAGTACACTGAAGCTTTCTTT. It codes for CSVWGQYTEAFF. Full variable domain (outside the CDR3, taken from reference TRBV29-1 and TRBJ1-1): SAVISQKPSRDICQRGTSLTIQCQVDSQVTMMFWYRQQPGQSLTLIATANQGSEATYESGFVIDKFPISRPNLTFSTLTVSNMSPEDSSIYLCSVWGQYTEAFFGQGTRLTVV.